This entry features one T cell receptor beta chain sequence. Its cognate antigen is unknown. Per germline, CDR1 SEHNR and CDR2 FQNEAQ (reference sequence). The CDR3 runs to 11 residues. Trimming removed 7 bases at V and 7 bases at J, with 10 bases between. This PCR relied on a set of 60 Vbeta primers and 13 Jbeta primers. Clones were sequenced by immunoSEQ multiplex PCR, and TCRdb holds only the in-frame ones, with some missing. The sample lists about 61,000 clones, around 89% occurring once. The data were taken from a study of cytomegalovirus exposure and HLA in healthy donors. About the research overall: An early release of data contained some 80 million unique TCRs, which came from HLA-typed donors.

Overall study findings and caveats: Previously analyzed data showed that most TCR beta V segments were productive at a frequency of about 87% or about 30%. It emerged from a later analysis that several of the most significant clusters appeared to be linked to common viral pathogens.

Healthy bone marrow donors formed the donor group. The TCR originated in a man under 40 in good health and CMV-seropositive. Sequenced sample: PBMCs. The chain uses TRBV7-9 and TRBJ1-1; D call uncertain. Here the CDR3 DNA reads TGTGCCAGCAATGGACGGGATGAAGCTTTCTTT. Translating it yields CASNGRDEAFF.